A selection of T cell receptor beta chains follows, all from one sample in a study of cytotoxic CD8 clonotypes in ibrutinib-treated CLL. Sequencing used immunoSEQ multiplex PCR; TCRdb keeps in-frame clones, though not all of them. The sample has about 200,000 clones, around 70% seen once. This specimen was PBMCs, taken after 12 months of ibrutinib treatment. The receptors originated from a human donor with chronic lymphocytic leukemia. Both conserved end residues are part of each CDR3. Each record gives: V gene, D gene, J gene, clone size, CDR3 DNA, CDR3 protein. D genes are given only for firm matches. Rows may omit the clone size; those that give it use once, few, many or a size class.

v_gene: TRBV29-1
d_gene: .
j_gene: TRBJ1-5
abundance: .
CDR3nt: TGCAGCGTTGAAGTTGCGGGGGTGGGTCAGCCCCAGCATTTT
CDR3aa: CSVEVAGVGQPQHF

v_gene: TRBV27
d_gene: .
j_gene: TRBJ1-2
abundance: .
CDR3nt: TGTGCCAGCAGGCGGGGGGACCCCGCGCTTGGCTACACCTTC
CDR3aa: CASRRGDPALGYTF

v_gene: TRBV28
d_gene: .
j_gene: TRBJ2-7
abundance: many
CDR3nt: TGTGCCAGCAGTTTAGGGTCCTACGAGCAGTACTTC
CDR3aa: CASSLGSYEQYF

v_gene: TRBV9
d_gene: .
j_gene: TRBJ1-5
abundance: .
CDR3nt: TGTGCCACTGTCCCTTATGACCCGGGTTGTCAGCCCCAGCATTTT
CDR3aa: CATVPYDPGCQPQHF

v_gene: TRBV9
d_gene: TRBD2
j_gene: TRBJ2-3
abundance: .
CDR3nt: TGTGCCAGCAGCGAATTAGCGGGAGGGATAAATACGCAGTATTTT
CDR3aa: CASSELAGGINTQYF

v_gene: TRBV29-1
d_gene: TRBD2
j_gene: TRBJ2-3
abundance: once
CDR3nt: TGCAGCGTTGAAGTCCAGCGGGAGGGGTCAGATACGCAGTATTTT
CDR3aa: CSVEVQREGSDTQYF

v_gene: TRBV18
d_gene: .
j_gene: TRBJ1-6
abundance: few
CDR3nt: TGTGCCAGCTCACCGGACGATTCACCCCTCCACTTT
CDR3aa: CASSPDDSPLHF

v_gene: TRBV19
d_gene: TRBD2
j_gene: TRBJ2-7
abundance: .
CDR3nt: TGTGCCAGTAGTTTCGATAGCGGGAGTGGATACGAGCAGTACTTC
CDR3aa: CASSFDSGSGYEQYF

v_gene: TRBV7-8
d_gene: .
j_gene: TRBJ2-7
abundance: once
CDR3nt: TGTGCCAGCAGCCAAGCGGGTCGCTGGGGAAGTGAGCAGTACTTC
CDR3aa: CASSQAGRWGSEQYF

v_gene: TRBV6-5
d_gene: .
j_gene: TRBJ2-2
abundance: many
CDR3nt: TGTGCCAGCAGAGGACAGTACACCGGGGAGCTGTTTTTT
CDR3aa: CASRGQYTGELFF

v_gene: TRBV30
d_gene: .
j_gene: TRBJ2-1
abundance: few
CDR3nt: TGTGCCTGGAGTGTAATAGCAAGCGGTTGGAACAATGAGCAGTTCTTC
CDR3aa: CAWSVIASGWNNEQFF

v_gene: TRBV30
d_gene: TRBD1
j_gene: TRBJ1-3
abundance: .
CDR3nt: TGTGCCTGGAGTTCCGGGACAGGGGGGGGAAACACCATATATTTT
CDR3aa: CAWSSGTGGGNTIYF

v_gene: TRBV5-1
d_gene: TRBD1
j_gene: TRBJ1-6
abundance: .
CDR3nt: TGCGCCAGCAGCTTACAGGGGGCAGGTTCACCCCTCCACTTT
CDR3aa: CASSLQGAGSPLHF

v_gene: TRBV10-1
d_gene: .
j_gene: TRBJ1-6
abundance: few
CDR3nt: TGCGCCAGCAGTGAGTTCGGGGCCGCGGGCGGGAATTCACCCCTCCACTTT
CDR3aa: CASSEFGAAGGNSPLHF

v_gene: TRBV2
d_gene: .
j_gene: TRBJ1-1
abundance: .
CDR3nt: TGTGCCAGCAGTGAGAACAAGGACAGTGAAGCTTTCTTT
CDR3aa: CASSENKDSEAFF

v_gene: TRBV27
d_gene: .
j_gene: TRBJ2-3
abundance: .
CDR3nt: TGTGCCAGCAGTTTAAGAGATATGAGAATTACAGATACGCAGTATTTT
CDR3aa: CASSLRDMRITDTQYF

v_gene: TRBV7-9
d_gene: TRBD2
j_gene: TRBJ2-7
abundance: .
CDR3nt: TGTGCCAGCAGCCTACTAGCGGGAGACTACGAGCAGTACTTC
CDR3aa: CASSLLAGDYEQYF

v_gene: TRBV27
d_gene: .
j_gene: TRBJ1-2
abundance: .
CDR3nt: TGTGCCAGCAGTTCAGACAGGAACTATGGCTACACCTTC
CDR3aa: CASSSDRNYGYTF

v_gene: TRBV5-1
d_gene: TRBD1
j_gene: TRBJ2-5
abundance: .
CDR3nt: TGCGCCAGCAGCTTAACCGACAGGGGGGTTGAGACCCAGTACTTC
CDR3aa: CASSLTDRGVETQYF

v_gene: TRBV7-3
d_gene: TRBD2
j_gene: TRBJ2-3
abundance: .
CDR3nt: TGTGCCAGCAGCTTAGTGGCTAGCGGGAGCACAGATACGCAGTATTTT
CDR3aa: CASSLVASGSTDTQYF

v_gene: TRBV5-1
d_gene: .
j_gene: TRBJ2-1
abundance: few
CDR3nt: TGCGCCAGCAGCTTGCTTGTGGCGGGGAGCAATGAGCAGTTCTTC
CDR3aa: CASSLLVAGSNEQFF

v_gene: TRBV9
d_gene: .
j_gene: TRBJ1-1
abundance: .
CDR3nt: TGTGCCAGCAGCGTAGGAGATTTGAACACTGAAGCTTTCTTT
CDR3aa: CASSVGDLNTEAFF

v_gene: TRBV29-1
d_gene: .
j_gene: TRBJ1-5
abundance: .
CDR3nt: TGCAGCGTTGTAGGGACCGATAATCAGCCCCAGCATTTT
CDR3aa: CSVVGTDNQPQHF

v_gene: TRBV7-3
d_gene: .
j_gene: TRBJ2-1
abundance: .
CDR3nt: TGTGCCAGCAGCTTTGAGGGAAGCTCCTACAATGAGCAGTTCTTC
CDR3aa: CASSFEGSSYNEQFF

v_gene: TRBV7-9
d_gene: TRBD1
j_gene: TRBJ1-2
abundance: .
CDR3nt: TGTGCCAGCAGCCGGGACAGGGGCACCTATGGCTACACCTTC
CDR3aa: CASSRDRGTYGYTF

v_gene: TRBV7-9
d_gene: TRBD1
j_gene: TRBJ2-7
abundance: .
CDR3nt: TGTGGAGCGGGACAGGGAACCTACGAGCAGTACTTC
CDR3aa: CGAGQGTYEQYF

v_gene: TRBV9
d_gene: .
j_gene: TRBJ1-3
abundance: .
CDR3nt: TGTGCCAGCAGCGCCCGGGGGGGGGTTCCGGGAGGAAACACCATATATTTT
CDR3aa: CASSARGGVPGGNTIYF

v_gene: TRBV5-1
d_gene: .
j_gene: TRBJ2-5
abundance: .
CDR3nt: TGCGCCAGCAGCACAAGGGGCTCCGGGGTCAGAGAGACCCAGTACTTC
CDR3aa: CASSTRGSGVRETQYF

v_gene: TRBV7-9
d_gene: .
j_gene: TRBJ2-5
abundance: .
CDR3nt: TGTGCCAGCAGCTTAGCCAGCCAAGAGACCCAGTACTTC
CDR3aa: CASSLASQETQYF

v_gene: TRBV5-1
d_gene: .
j_gene: TRBJ2-3
abundance: .
CDR3nt: TGCGCCAGCAGCCTCACCCCGGACCGAGGTCGGTCGGATACGCAGTATTTT
CDR3aa: CASSLTPDRGRSDTQYF

v_gene: TRBV5-5
d_gene: TRBD1
j_gene: TRBJ2-3
abundance: .
CDR3nt: TGTGCCAGCAGCTTGTTCGCGGGACAGGCTGCCACAGATACGCAGTATTTT
CDR3aa: CASSLFAGQAATDTQYF

v_gene: TRBV9
d_gene: .
j_gene: TRBJ1-4
abundance: .
CDR3nt: TGTGCCAGCAGCGTAGGGGGGGCAACTAATGAAAAACTGTTTTTT
CDR3aa: CASSVGGATNEKLFF

v_gene: TRBV11-2
d_gene: TRBD2
j_gene: TRBJ2-3
abundance: .
CDR3nt: TGTGCCAGCAGCGATACCGGGACTAGTTCAGATACGCAGTATTTT
CDR3aa: CASSDTGTSSDTQYF

v_gene: TRBV29-1
d_gene: .
j_gene: TRBJ2-3
abundance: .
CDR3nt: TGCAGCGTTGAACTGTGGTCAGCAGTCGGGACAGATACGCAGTATTTT
CDR3aa: CSVELWSAVGTDTQYF

v_gene: TRBV19
d_gene: TRBD1
j_gene: TRBJ1-5
abundance: .
CDR3nt: TGTGCCAGTAGTATAGGACAGGGGTATCAGCCCCAGCATTTT
CDR3aa: CASSIGQGYQPQHF

v_gene: TRBV25-1
d_gene: .
j_gene: TRBJ1-2
abundance: .
CDR3nt: TGTGCCAGCCGCAAGGACGCGGGGGGCTACACCTTC
CDR3aa: CASRKDAGGYTF

v_gene: TRBV30
d_gene: .
j_gene: TRBJ2-7
abundance: .
CDR3nt: TGTGCCTGGAGTGCCCGTGATCTCGAGCAGTACTTC
CDR3aa: CAWSARDLEQYF

v_gene: TRBV21-1
d_gene: .
j_gene: TRBJ2-5
abundance: .
CDR3nt: TGTGCCAGCAGCAGACTAGCGGGAGGGCCTATAGATATCCCCGAGACCCAGTACTTC
CDR3aa: CASSRLAGGPIDIPETQYF

v_gene: TRBV30
d_gene: .
j_gene: TRBJ1-5
abundance: few
CDR3nt: TGTGCCTGGAGTGTAGGGCTCAATCAGCCCCAGCATTTT
CDR3aa: CAWSVGLNQPQHF

v_gene: TRBV7-9
d_gene: TRBD1
j_gene: TRBJ1-6
abundance: .
CDR3nt: TGTGCCAGCAGGGGGGACAGGGTCGTATCACCCCTCCACTTT
CDR3aa: CASRGDRVVSPLHF

v_gene: TRBV23-1
d_gene: .
j_gene: TRBJ1-1
abundance: .
CDR3nt: TGCGCCAGCAGTCAATCGGGGTGCGGAACCACTGAAGCTTTCTTT
CDR3aa: CASSQSGCGTTEAFF

v_gene: TRBV16
d_gene: .
j_gene: TRBJ2-1
abundance: .
CDR3nt: TGTGCCAGCAGCCACCATACTAGTTACAATGAGCAGTTCTTC
CDR3aa: CASSHHTSYNEQFF

v_gene: TRBV9
d_gene: TRBD2
j_gene: TRBJ2-7
abundance: .
CDR3nt: TGTGCCAGCAGCAAGACCCCGGGACTAGACAAAAAAGTCGGAAGTGCCTACGAGCAGTACTTC
CDR3aa: CASSKTPGLDKKVGSAYEQYF

v_gene: TRBV9
d_gene: .
j_gene: TRBJ2-2
abundance: .
CDR3nt: TGTGCCAGCAGCGTAGCAATAGACGCGCTAGCCTTCGGGGAGCTGTTTTTT
CDR3aa: CASSVAIDALAFGELFF

v_gene: TRBV30
d_gene: .
j_gene: TRBJ1-1
abundance: .
CDR3nt: TGTGCCTGGAGTGTGGGGGGGCAGACTGAAGCTTTCTTT
CDR3aa: CAWSVGGQTEAFF